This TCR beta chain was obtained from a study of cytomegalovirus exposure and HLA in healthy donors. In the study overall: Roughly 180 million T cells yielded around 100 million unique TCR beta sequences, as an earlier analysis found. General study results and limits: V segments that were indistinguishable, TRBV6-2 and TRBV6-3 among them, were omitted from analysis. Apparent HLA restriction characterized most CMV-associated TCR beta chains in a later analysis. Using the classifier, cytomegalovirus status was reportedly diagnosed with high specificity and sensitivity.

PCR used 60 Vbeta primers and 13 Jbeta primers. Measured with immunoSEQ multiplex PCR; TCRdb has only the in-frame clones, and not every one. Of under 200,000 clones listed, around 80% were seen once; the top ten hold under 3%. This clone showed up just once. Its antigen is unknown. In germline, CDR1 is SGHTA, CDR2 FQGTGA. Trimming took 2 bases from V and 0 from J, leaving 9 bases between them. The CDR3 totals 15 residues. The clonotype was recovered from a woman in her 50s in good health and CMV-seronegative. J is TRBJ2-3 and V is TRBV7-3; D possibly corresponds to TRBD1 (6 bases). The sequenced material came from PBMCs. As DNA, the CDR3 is TGTGCCAGCAGCTTAGGGGGCCCTAGCACAGATACGCAGTATTTT. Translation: CASSLGGPSTDTQYF.